This TCR beta chain comes out of a study of T-cell memory formation after mild COVID-19. On the study more broadly: Clusters were largely donor specific.

Study outcomes and limitations: Clones that contracted from day 15 to 85 were balanced CD4/CD8, while later expanders leaned CD4+. Chiefly within CM and EM were the contracting CD4+ clones; CD8+ ones were within EMRA.

cDNA libraries for TCR alpha and TCR beta, carrying sample barcodes and UMIs, came from 5'RACE with constant-segment primers. TCRdb re-analysed the 5' RACE reads in MiXCR, keeping a single row per CDR3 protein. The profile covers about 470,000 distinct CDR3 sequences, with about 23% appearing a single time and under 15% taken by the ten largest. As regards this clonotype: The antigen is undetermined.

CDR3 length: 19 amino acids. J was trimmed by 5 bases and V by 0 bases; bases with no gene match: 12. Per the germline V gene, CDR1 is SGHVS and CDR2 is FQNEAQ. This clonotype was sampled from an adult woman who had mild COVID-19 (a few samples of this study predate the infection). Cell type and time point are not known. The genes are TRBV7-8 and TRBJ2-5, with TRBD2 identical over 13 bases. Material for sequencing was PBMCs or a T cell subset sorted from them (not recorded which). The CDR3 bases are TGTGCCAGCAGCTTAGCGAGATGGACTAGCGGGAGTCAGAGGGAGACCCAGTACTTC. Amino acids: CASSLARWTSGSQRETQYF.